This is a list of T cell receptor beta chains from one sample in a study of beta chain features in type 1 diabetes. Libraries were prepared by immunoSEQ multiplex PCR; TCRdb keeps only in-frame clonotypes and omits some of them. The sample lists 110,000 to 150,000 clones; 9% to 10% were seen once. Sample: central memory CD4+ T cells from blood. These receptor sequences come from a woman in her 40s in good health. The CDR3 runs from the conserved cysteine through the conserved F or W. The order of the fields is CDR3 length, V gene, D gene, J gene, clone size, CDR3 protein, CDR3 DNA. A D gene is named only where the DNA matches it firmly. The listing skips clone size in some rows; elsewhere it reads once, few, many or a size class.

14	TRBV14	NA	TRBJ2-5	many	CASSQESYAGQKYF	TGTGCCAGCAGCCAAGAATCATATGCGGGACAGAAGTACTTC
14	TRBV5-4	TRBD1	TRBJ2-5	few	CASSIQGEGETQYF	TGTGCCAGCAGCATACAGGGGGAAGGGGAGACCCAGTACTTC
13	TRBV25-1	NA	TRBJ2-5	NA	CASTLPGEETQYF	TGTGCCAGCACTCTTCCGGGTGAAGAGACCCAGTACTTC
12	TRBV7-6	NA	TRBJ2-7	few	CASSKSGGEQYF	TGTGCCAGCAGCAAGTCTGGCGGAGAGCAGTACTTC
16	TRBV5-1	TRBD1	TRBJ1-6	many	CASSPQGQGPNSPLHF	TGCGCCAGCAGCCCGCAGGGACAGGGCCCGAATTCACCCCTCCACTTT
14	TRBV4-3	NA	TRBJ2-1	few	CASSHPEQYNEQFF	TGCGCCAGCAGCCACCCTGAACAGTACAATGAGCAGTTCTTC
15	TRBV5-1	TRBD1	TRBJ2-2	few	CASSLGDRDTGELFF	TGCGCCAGCTCTTTGGGGGACAGGGACACCGGGGAGCTGTTTTTT
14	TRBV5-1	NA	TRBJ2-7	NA	CASKMAGSSYEQYF	TGCGCCAGCAAAATGGCAGGGTCCTCCTACGAGCAGTACTTC
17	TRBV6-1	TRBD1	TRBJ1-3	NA	CASSEARTGAYGNTIYF	TGTGCCAGCAGTGAAGCCCGGACAGGGGCGTATGGAAACACCATATATTTT
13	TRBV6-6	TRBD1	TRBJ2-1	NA	CASSPTGTNEQFF	TGTGCCAGCAGTCCGACAGGGACCAATGAGCAGTTCTTC
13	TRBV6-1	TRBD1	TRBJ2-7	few	CAISDTDRAEQYF	TGTGCCATCAGTGATACCGACAGGGCCGAGCAGTACTTC
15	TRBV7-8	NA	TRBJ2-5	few	CASSPGPSPGETQYF	TGTGCCAGCAGCCCCGGACCCTCCCCGGGGGAGACCCAGTACTTC
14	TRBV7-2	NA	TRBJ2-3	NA	CASSLAQFGDTQYF	TGTGCCAGCAGCTTAGCACAGTTCGGAGATACGCAGTATTTT
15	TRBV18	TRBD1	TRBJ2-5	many	CASSPNQGAQETQYF	TGTGCCAGCTCACCAAACCAGGGGGCCCAAGAGACCCAGTACTTC
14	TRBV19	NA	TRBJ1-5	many	CASKDNFPDQPQHF	TGTGCCAGTAAAGATAATTTTCCGGATCAGCCCCAGCATTTT
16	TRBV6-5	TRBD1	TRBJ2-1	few	CASSSPRDRGFNEQFF	TGTGCCAGCAGTTCCCCCCGGGACAGGGGTTTCAATGAGCAGTTCTTC
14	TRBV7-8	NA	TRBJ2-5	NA	CASSSDYTKETQYF	TGTGCCAGCAGCTCCGACTACACCAAAGAGACCCAGTACTTC
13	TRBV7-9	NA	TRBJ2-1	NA	CAEGGGTYNEQFF	TGTGCCGAAGGGGGGGGAACCTACAATGAGCAGTTCTTC
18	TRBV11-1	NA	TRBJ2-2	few	CASSPRYGGSGNTGELFF	TGTGCCAGCAGCCCACGATACGGGGGTTCAGGGAACACCGGGGAGCTGTTTTTT
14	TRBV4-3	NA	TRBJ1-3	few	CASSQLRSGNTIYF	TGCGCCAGCAGCCAACTCAGGTCTGGAAACACCATATATTTT
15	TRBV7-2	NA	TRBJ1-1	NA	CASSHNSGTFTEAFF	TGTGCCAGCAGCCACAATTCCGGGACATTCACTGAAGCTTTCTTT
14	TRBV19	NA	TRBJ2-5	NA	CASNQQGGFGTQYF	TGTGCCAGTAATCAACAGGGGGGGTTCGGGACCCAGTACTTC
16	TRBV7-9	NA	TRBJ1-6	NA	CATGILGGGGNSPLHF	TGTGCCACCGGAATACTCGGCGGGGGCGGGAATTCACCCCTCCACTTT
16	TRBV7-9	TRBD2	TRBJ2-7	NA	CASSPSGGVSSYEQYF	TGTGCCAGCAGCCCTAGCGGGGGGGTTAGCTCCTACGAGCAGTACTTC
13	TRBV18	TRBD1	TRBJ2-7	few	CASSPGTGDEQYF	TGTGCCAGCTCACCAGGGACAGGGGACGAGCAGTACTTC
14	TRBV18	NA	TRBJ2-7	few	CASSPGGGIYEQYF	TGTGCCAGCTCACCGGGAGGGGGGATTTACGAGCAGTACTTC
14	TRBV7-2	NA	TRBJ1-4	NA	CASTLNRVGEKLFF	TGTGCCAGCACCTTAAACAGGGTTGGGGAAAAACTGTTTTTT
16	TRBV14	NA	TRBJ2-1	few	CASSHPAGQNFNEQFF	TGTGCCAGCAGCCATCCGGCGGGACAGAACTTCAATGAGCAGTTCTTC
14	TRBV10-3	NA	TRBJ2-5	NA	CAIRPDAGEETQYF	TGTGCCATCAGACCAGACGCAGGGGAAGAGACCCAGTACTTC
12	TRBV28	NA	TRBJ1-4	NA	CASSSRNEKLFF	TGTGCCAGCAGTTCCCGGAATGAAAAACTGTTTTTT
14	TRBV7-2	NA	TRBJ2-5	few	CASSPAGLGETQYF	TGTGCCAGCAGCCCCGCGGGGCTGGGGGAGACCCAGTACTTC
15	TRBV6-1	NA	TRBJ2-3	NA	CASSEVTGVVDTQYF	TGTGCCAGCAGTGAAGTGACGGGAGTGGTAGATACGCAGTATTTT
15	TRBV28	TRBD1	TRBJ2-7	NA	CASSTPGQGALEQYF	TGTGCCAGCAGTACTCCGGGACAGGGGGCGCTCGAGCAGTACTTC
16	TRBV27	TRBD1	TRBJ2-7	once	CASSLSVGTGRYEQYF	TGTGCCAGCAGTTTGAGCGTGGGGACAGGGAGATATGAGCAGTACTTC
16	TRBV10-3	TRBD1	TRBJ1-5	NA	CAISERGQGAGQPQHF	TGTGCCATCAGTGAGAGGGGACAGGGGGCAGGTCAGCCCCAGCATTTT
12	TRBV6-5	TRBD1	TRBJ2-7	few	CASNRGSYEQYF	TGTGCCAGCAACAGGGGATCCTACGAGCAGTACTTC
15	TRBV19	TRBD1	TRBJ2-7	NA	CASSLGTGFSGEQYF	TGTGCCAGTAGCCTCGGGACAGGGTTTTCCGGCGAGCAGTACTTC
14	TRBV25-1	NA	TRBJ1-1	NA	CASRGTGSLGVAFF	TGTGCCAGCAGGGGTACAGGGAGTTTGGGGGTAGCTTTCTTT
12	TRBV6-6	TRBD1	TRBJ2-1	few	CASRTGDNEQFF	TGTGCCAGTAGGACAGGGGACAATGAGCAGTTCTTC
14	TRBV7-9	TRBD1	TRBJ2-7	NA	CASSSGQTTYEQYF	TGTGCCAGCAGCTCGGGACAGACCACCTACGAGCAGTACTTC
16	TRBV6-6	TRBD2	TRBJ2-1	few	CASRSRGAGGYNEQFF	TGTGCCAGCAGGTCACGGGGAGCGGGGGGGTACAATGAGCAGTTCTTC
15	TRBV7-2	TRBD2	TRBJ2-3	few	CASSARLAGTDTQYF	TGTGCCAGCAGCGCGCGACTAGCGGGGACAGATACGCAGTATTTT
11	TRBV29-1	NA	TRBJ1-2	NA	CSVVENYGYTF	TGCAGCGTCGTCGAGAACTATGGCTACACCTTC
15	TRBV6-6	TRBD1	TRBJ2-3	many	CASRLRDRGTDTQYF	TGTGCCAGCAGACTCCGGGACAGGGGCACAGATACGCAGTATTTT
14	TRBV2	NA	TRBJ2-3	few	CASSVLGGADTQYF	TGTGCCAGCAGTGTTTTAGGGGGGGCGGATACGCAGTATTTT
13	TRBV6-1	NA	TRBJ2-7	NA	CASSQESPYEQYF	TGTGCCAGCAGCCAGGAATCTCCCTACGAGCAGTACTTC
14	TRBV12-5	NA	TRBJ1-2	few	CASGDRWSNYGYTF	TGTGCTAGTGGAGACAGGTGGTCAAACTATGGCTACACCTTC
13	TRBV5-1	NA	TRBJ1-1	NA	CASSSQGGTEAFF	TGCGCCAGCAGCTCGCAGGGTGGGACTGAAGCTTTCTTT